This entry lists 5 T cell receptor beta chains sequenced from one sample in a study of blood T cell repertoires in COVID-19. Only in-frame clones appear in the TCRdb table, and some are missing; sequencing was by immunoSEQ multiplex PCR. The repertoire holds approximately 270,000 clones, with approximately 83% as singletons. Specimen: PBMCs or T cells enriched from blood (not recorded which). Receptors originate from a woman aged 30 to 39 who had recovered from COVID-19.

The chain has TRBV30 and TRBJ2-1; 9 nucleotides line up with TRBD1. Germline assignment: CDR1 GTSNPN and CDR2 SVGIG (reference sequence). There are 15 residues in the CDR3. J gave up 6 bases and V 4 bases, and 10 bases lay outside the gene matches. In nucleotides, the CDR3 is TGTGCCTGGAAGGGTGGGGACAGGGAAGGCAATGAGCAGTTCTTC. It is translated as CAWKGGDREGNEQFF. Full variable domain (missing parts from reference TRBV30 and TRBJ2-1): SQTIHQWPATLVQPVGSPLSLECTVEGTSNPNLYWYRQAAGRGLQLLFYSVGIGQISSEVPQNLSASRPQDRQFILSSKKLLLSDSGFYLCAWKGGDREGNEQFFGPGTRLTVL.

The chain combines TRBV2 with TRBJ1-1; the D gene is possibly TRBD1 (5 bases). With 6 bases removed from V and 5 bases from J, the gap between germline ends came to 10 bases. CDR3 length: 12 residues. Germline assignment: CDR1 SNHLY and CDR2 FYNNEI. CDR3 coding DNA: TGTGCCAGCAGCTCCAGACAGACTGAAGCTTTCTTT. This translates into CASSSRQTEAFF.

This clone was found once. V gene TRBV2 combines with J gene TRBJ1-6; a possible D gene is TRBD1 (5 bases). Germline CDR1 SNHLY, CDR2 FYNNEI. Deletions cut 3 bases from V and 9 bases from J, with 15 bases between. CDR3 length: 15 residues. CDR3 loop: CASSDQGAGSSPLHF. In DNA form, the CDR3 reads TGTGCCAGCAGTGATCAAGGGGCGGGGAGTTCACCCCTCCACTTT.

The chain is built from TRBV5-1 and TRBJ1-1; a weak D match, TRBD1 (5 bases). CDR1 is SGHRS, CDR2 YFSETQ, per germline. Between the trimmed V and J ends, which lost 4 bases and 11 bases, there was a span of 18 bases. This CDR3 is 13 amino acids long. CDR3 nucleotide sequence: TGCGCCAGCAGCCCCGACAGCTTCCTGGGGGCTTTCTTT. The encoded protein is CASSPDSFLGAFF.

The rearrangement uses TRBV15 and TRBJ1-5; D gene unclear. Looked up from germline, CDR1 is LNHNV and CDR2 is YYDKDF (reference sequence). The CDR3 extends over 15 amino acids. V lost 1 base, J lost 6 bases, and 13 bases lay in between. DNA for the CDR3: TGTGCCACCAGCAGAGGGCAGGTAGATGGTCAGCCCCAGCATTTT. Translated: CATSRGQVDGQPQHF.